The 22 T cell receptor beta chains listed next were all sequenced from one sample in a study of graft-versus-host responses after intestinal transplantation. Sequencing was performed with immunoSEQ multiplex PCR; in TCRdb, only in-frame clones are kept and a portion is missing. The sample yields around 54,000 clones, 91% seen once. The sequences come from PBMCs, collected roughly 660 days after intestinal transplant. These receptors were taken from a human patient who received an intestinal transplant, so some T cells may come from the graft donor.

A remark on this clone: The same CDR3 can be traced to other DNA sequences in this sample. This chain uses TRBV29-1 with TRBJ1-1; D might be TRBD1 (5 bases). CDR1 is SQVTM, CDR2 ANQGSEA, per germline. V was clipped by 6 bases and J by 0 bases, with 11 bases between them. This CDR3 has 13 amino acids. The CDR3 nucleotides are TGCAGCGTGCGGGGACGCTTGAACACTGAAGCTTTCTTT. This sequence encodes CSVRGRLNTEAFF. The entire variable domain, with the rest obtained from reference TRBV29-1 and TRBJ1-1, is as follows: SAVISQKPSRDICQRGTSLTIQCQVDSQVTMMFWYRQQPGQSLTLIATANQGSEATYESGFVIDKFPISRPNLTFSTLTVSNMSPEDSSIYLCSVRGRLNTEAFFGQGTRLTVV.

The gene calls are TRBV5-5 and TRBJ1-3, with D unresolved. The V and J ends lost 1 base and 0 bases respectively, with 8 bases between them. The CDR3 extends over 15 amino acids. Germline CDR1 reads SGHKS; CDR2 reads YYEKEE (reference sequence). CDR3 region: CASSLLMSSGNTIYF. The CDR3 DNA sequence: TGTGCCAGCAGCTTGTTGATGAGCTCTGGAAACACCATATATTTT.

The rearrangement joins TRBV7-2 to TRBJ2-5; 9 nucleotides match TRBD2. The ends lost 2 bases at V and 5 bases at J; junction bases unmatched: 9. CDR3 length: 16 residues. The V gene's germline CDR1 is SGHTA and CDR2 FQGNSA. DNA for the CDR3: TGTGCCAGCAGCTTACAGGCTAGCGGGAAGATCGAGACCCAGTACTTC. Translated: CASSLQASGKIETQYF.

Worth noting for this clone: A junction end diverges from the germline sequence, so it may reflect a read error. Other DNA sequences in this specimen translate into the identical CDR3. The CDR3 DNA sequence: TGTGCCAGCAGTGATCCAGCCGTCGGCGGGGACACAGATACACAGTATTTT. Translation gives CASSDPAVGGDTDTQYF. The J gene is TRBJ2-3, the V gene TRBV25-1, with D perhaps matching TRBD1 or TRBD2 (6 bases each). Germline lookup yields CDR1 MGHDK and CDR2 SYGVNS. The CDR3 is 17 amino acids.

This rearrangement joins TRBV29-1 to TRBJ1-2; no reliable D call. There are 13 residues in the CDR3. Germline V lookup: CDR1 SQVTM, CDR2 ANQGSEA. V was shortened by 1 base and J by 8 bases, with 14 bases between the two germline ends. CDR3 DNA sequence: TGCAGCGTTGAAGGCGGCGCCTTTCAAGGCTACACCTTC. Translated: CSVEGGAFQGYTF.

This CDR3 reads CASPYNEQYF. The CDR3 DNA sequence: TGTGCCAGCCCCTACAACGAGCAGTACTTC. The V gene is TRBV6-6, the J gene TRBJ2-7; D gene unclear. The CDR3 contains 10 residues. Germline V gene data show CDR1 as MNHNY and CDR2 as SVGAGI (reference sequence). V was pared by 8 bases and J by 5 bases, with 7 bases between.

This chain joins TRBV10-2 and TRBJ2-5; maybe TRBD1 (8 bases). The germline gives CDR1 WSHSY, CDR2 SAAADI. The CDR3 extends over 14 amino acids. The V gene lost 4 bases and the J gene lost 4 bases, with 13 bases spanning the gap. CDR3 in DNA: TGCGCCAGCAGTGGGAACAGGGGGGGAGAGACCCAGTACTTC. This codes for CASSGNRGGETQYF.

Written as DNA, the CDR3 is TGTGCCAGCAGTGTATCAGCGGGGGGGAACAATGAGCAGTTCTTC. As protein: CASSVSAGGNNEQFF. This chain uses TRBV6-4 with TRBJ2-1, with 10 bases aligning to TRBD2. After removal of 4 bases from V and 5 bases from J, the junction contained 5 bases not matched to a gene. The CDR3 covers 15 residues. The germline CDR1 and CDR2 sequences are MRHNA and SNTAGT.

V gene TRBV5-1 combines with J gene TRBJ2-5, with a possible D match to TRBD1 (6 bases). The DNA end favors TRBJ2-7, so the J call may be wrong. Germline V gene sequence: CDR1 SGHRS, CDR2 YFSETQ. This CDR3 has 13 residues. This CDR3 reads CASSLNGQLEQYF. The CDR3, as DNA: TGCGCCAGCAGCTTGAACGGACAGCTCGAGCAGTACTTC.

The V gene is TRBV21-1, the J gene TRBJ1-2; the D segment call TRBD1 is taken from the table without a DNA check. TRBV21-1 is recorded as a pseudogene. This CDR3 spans 15 amino acids. The CDR3 reads CASSADRGPMRGYTF. DNA for the CDR3: TGTGCCAGCAGCGCAGACAGGGGGCCCATGCGGGGCTACACCTTC.

V is TRBV19 and J is TRBJ2-3; D remains unclear. The CDR3 length is 12 residues. Germline V lookup: CDR1 LNHDA, CDR2 SQIVND (reference sequence). Trimming stripped 8 bases from V and 1 base from J, with 7 bases between. CDR3 coding DNA: TGTGCCAGTGGTCGGGGCACAGATACGCAGTATTTT. This sequence encodes CASGRGTDTQYF.

In its sample, this clone was seen once. V gene TRBV5-6 combines with J gene TRBJ2-1, with 15 positions matching TRBD2. The CDR3 has 19 amino acids. V lost 5 bases and J lost 0; bases outside the gene matches: 9. In germline, CDR1 is SGHDT, CDR2 YYEEEE. The CDR3 reads CASSPGGTSGGSSYNEQFF. The CDR3, as DNA: TGTGCCAGCAGTCCCGGGGGGACTAGCGGGGGGAGCTCCTACAATGAGCAGTTCTTC.

Concerning this clone: Germline is not matched at one junction end, which may reflect a read error. The chain carries TRBV27 and TRBJ1-1; D unclear. Germline V CDR1 and CDR2: MNHEY, SMNVEV (reference sequence). The CDR3 totals 14 residues. CDR3 sequence (DNA): TGTGCCGGCAGTTTCGGGGTTGGCGGCGGGAAAGCTTTCTTT. It codes for CAGSFGVGGGKAFF.

This chain joins TRBV7-3 and TRBJ2-5; maybe TRBD2 (5 bases). The CDR3 extends over 14 amino acids. The ends were cut back, 2 bases at V and 3 bases at J, with 10 bases in the middle. The germline gives CDR1 SGHTA, CDR2 FQGTGA. CDR3 sequence (DNA): TGTGCCAGCAGCTTAGGACGGGATGAAGAGACCCAGTACTTC. This translates into CASSLGRDEETQYF. Supplemented by reference TRBV7-3 and TRBJ2-5, the full variable domain reads GAGVSQTPSNKVTEKGKYVELRCDPISGHTALYWYRQSLGQGPEFLIYFQGTGAADDSGLPNDRFFAVRPEGSVSTLKIQRTERGDSAVYLCASSLGRDEETQYFGPGTRLLVL.

The chain couples TRBV21-1 to TRBJ1-2. TRBV21-1 is designated a pseudogene. The CDR3 covers 13 residues. The CDR3 bases are TGTGCCAGAAGGGTAGGGCACCCCTATGGCTACACCTTC. Protein product: CARRVGHPYGYTF.

CDR3 DNA sequence: TGTGCCAGTAGTATAAATGAGGTAAACGAGCAGTACTTC. The encoded protein is CASSINEVNEQYF. V and J are TRBV19 and TRBJ2-7, with D uncertain. The CDR3 has 13 amino acids. Trimming pared 2 bases from V and 5 bases from J, leaving 10 bases between. Germline CDR1 is LNHDA and CDR2 is SQIVND (reference sequence).

This chain joins TRBV4-2 and TRBJ1-2; D call uncertain. Looked up from germline, CDR1 is LGHNA and CDR2 is YNFKEQ. The CDR3 consists of 14 residues. V lost 0 bases and J 8 bases, leaving 13 bases between the germline ends. This chain's CDR3 is CASSQELVGRGYTF. For the CDR3, the DNA is TGTGCCAGCAGCCAAGAGTTGGTCGGCAGGGGCTACACCTTC.

V and J are TRBV18 and TRBJ2-1; unclear D gene. The CDR3 loop spans 11 amino acids. The V gene lost 3 bases and the J gene lost 7 bases, with 4 bases spanning the gap. Germline assignment: CDR1 KGHSH and CDR2 LQKENI. The CDR3 coding sequence is TGTGCCAGCTCACCGTCGAATGAGCAGTTCTTC. It specifies CASSPSNEQFF.

The chain couples TRBV5-1 to TRBJ1-2; TRBD1 matches 8 bases. V was pared by 0 bases and J by 3 bases, with 4 bases of the junction left unmatched. Germline V gene lookup returns CDR1 SGHRS and CDR2 YFSETQ. CDR3 size: 15 residues. CDR3 sequence reads: CASSLAMGQDYGYTF. The CDR3 nucleotides read TGCGCCAGCAGCTTGGCCATGGGACAGGACTATGGCTACACCTTC. Based on the CDR3 plus reference TRBV5-1 and TRBJ1-2, the full variable domain is KAGVTQTPRYLIKTRGQQVTLSCSPISGHRSVSWYQQTPGQGLQFLFEYFSETQRNKGNFPGRFSGRQFSNSRSEMNVSTLELGDSALYLCASSLAMGQDYGYTFGSGTRLTVV.

The rearrangement uses TRBV7-8 and TRBJ2-7; no reliable D call. The length of the CDR3 is 16 residues. V dropped 4 bases and J dropped 3 bases, with 19 bases sitting between them. Germline V gives CDR1 SGHVS, CDR2 FQNEAQ. CDR3 DNA: TGTGCCAGCAGCTCCCCTCTCGGGTGGTCGCGCTACGAGCAGTACTTC. This gives the protein CASSSPLGWSRYEQYF.

CDR3 DNA: TGCGCCAGCAGCCGCGGGGGGGGTCCGGGAGTCACTGAAGCTTTCTTT. Its protein is CASSRGGGPGVTEAFF. This chain links TRBV4-1 with TRBJ1-1; TRBD1 is a possible D gene (5 bases). The germline gives CDR1 MGHRA, CDR2 YSYEKL. This CDR3 is built from 16 residues. V lost 4 bases, J lost 4 bases, and 19 bases lay in between.

V and J are TRBV11-3 and TRBJ1-2; D is perhaps TRBD1 (6 bases). The length of the CDR3 is 15 residues. Germline CDR1 and CDR2: SGHNT and YENEEA. Trimming took off 6 bases at V and 0 bases at J, with 14 bases between the two ends. The CDR3 reads CASSSNRVPNYGYTF. CDR3 bases: TGTGCCAGCAGTTCGAACAGGGTCCCTAACTATGGCTACACCTTC.